The T cell receptor (beta chain) under discussion was sequenced for a study of blood T cell repertoires in COVID-19. Across the study: Nucleic acid was either cDNA or gDNA, and it came from T cells, B-cell-depleted T cells, or PBMCs.

TCRdb's copy holds only in-frame clones and misses some; the assay was immunoSEQ multiplex PCR. The table lists approximately 490,000 clones, less than 90% of them singletons, with 7% to 10% in the top ten. This CDR3 is built from 16 residues. The germline V and J ends were trimmed by 5 bases and 5 bases, with 18 bases remaining between them. From germline, CDR1 is MNHEY and CDR2 SVGEGT. Participants were aged 18 to 89 years from 20 to 30 US areas. Researchers sorted participants into cohorts using their self-reported clinical history. The study counted Cohort 3 donors as recovered given two negative PCRs, clearance, or symptom resolution.

This chain connects TRBV6-2 or TRBV6-3 to TRBJ2-2; tentative D call: TRBD2 (5 bases). This TCR derives from a woman aged 55-69 years who had recovered from COVID-19. Sample: PBMCs or T cells enriched from blood (not recorded which). CDR3 in DNA: TGTGCCAGCAGTGACCTGCGGTCCCGAGGGACCGGGGAGCTGTTTTTT. Encoded protein: CASSDLRSRGTGELFF.